This is a list of T cell receptor beta chains from one sample in a study of metastatic and nonmetastatic thyroid tumors. MiXCR re-clonotyped the PCR reads for TCRdb. The top ten hold over 9.5% of the sample, which has around 13,000 clones, about 33% seen once. Sequences were obtained from tumor tissue. These receptor sequences come from a male donor with papillary thyroid cancer or a benign thyroid nodule (not recorded which). Some clones in this sample may be carry-over from other donors' samples. Both conserved end residues are part of each CDR3. D genes are given only for firm matches. Clone size appears in some rows only: once, few, many, or a class for an expanded clone.

d_call clone_size j_call v_call cdr3_length cdr3_aa cdr3_nt
- once TRBJ2-7 TRBV7-6 13 CASSLETRGEQYF TGTGCCAGCAGCTTAGAAACTAGGGGAGAGCAGTACTTC
TRBD1 - TRBJ2-7 TRBV11-2 16 CASSRLDRVGTYEQYF TGTGCCAGCAGCCGACTCGACAGGGTCGGAACCTACGAGCAGTACTTC
- - TRBJ2-7 TRBV7-8 15 CASSAYRVGEYEQYF TGTGCCAGCAGCGCCTACAGGGTCGGGGAATACGAGCAGTACTTC
TRBD2 many TRBJ2-5 TRBV7-9 15 CASSRASSGWETQYF TGTGCCAGCAGCAGAGCCTCTAGCGGATGGGAGACCCAGTACTTC
TRBD2 - TRBJ2-5 TRBV3-1 16 CASSQDGLAEPETQYF TGTGCCAGCAGCCAAGATGGCCTAGCGGAGCCGGAGACCCAGTACTTC
TRBD1 - TRBJ1-3 TRBV6-1 15 CASSTGQGPGNTIYF TGTGCCAGCAGTACGGGACAGGGTCCTGGAAACACCATATATTTT
TRBD2 few TRBJ2-1 TRBV6-2/TRBV6-3 16 CASSYSSSGVYNEQFF TGTGCCAGCAGTTACTCCTCTAGCGGGGTCTACAATGAGCAGTTCTTC
TRBD1 - TRBJ2-1 TRBV11-1 16 CASSLEQGAMNNEQFF TGTGCCAGCAGCTTGGAACAGGGGGCGATGAACAATGAGCAGTTCTTC
- many TRBJ2-2 TRBV2 16 CASSRGELANTGELFF TGTGCCAGCAGCAGGGGGGAACTCGCGAACACCGGGGAGCTGTTTTTT
TRBD1 - TRBJ2-3 TRBV11-1 15 CASSLGQAIADTQYF TGTGCCAGCAGCTTGGGACAGGCGATCGCAGATACGCAGTATTTT
- many TRBJ2-3 TRBV14 13 CASSIRSGDTQYF TGTGCCAGCAGCATTCGCAGTGGCGATACGCAGTATTTT
TRBD1 few TRBJ2-3 TRBV6-1 14 CASATGGSTDTQYF TGTGCCAGCGCGACAGGGGGCAGCACAGATACGCAGTATTTT
TRBD2 - TRBJ2-7 TRBV5-1 14 CASSLTAGGDEQYF TGCGCCAGCAGCTTGACGGCGGGAGGGGACGAGCAGTACTTC
TRBD2 - TRBJ2-1 TRBV19 15 CASKGLAGLYNEQFF TGTGCCAGTAAGGGACTAGCGGGACTATACAATGAGCAGTTCTTC
TRBD1 - TRBJ1-5 TRBV7-2 15 CASSGGQGSNQPQHF TGTGCCAGCAGCGGGGGACAGGGAAGCAATCAGCCCCAGCATTTT
- - TRBJ1-6 TRBV4-1 13 CASSQDPYSPLHF TGCGCCAGCAGCCAAGATCCATACTCACCCCTCCACTTT
- medium-sized TRBJ2-2 TRBV9 13 CASSVVYTGELFF TGTGCCAGCAGCGTAGTGTACACCGGGGAGCTGTTTTTT
TRBD1 - TRBJ1-1 TRBV18 14 CASSPGTGSTEAFF TGTGCCAGCTCCCCCGGGACAGGGTCCACTGAAGCTTTCTTT
- - TRBJ2-3 TRBV4-1 16 CASSLRSSFDTDTQYF TGCGCCAGCAGCCTCCGTTCCAGCTTTGACACAGATACGCAGTATTTT
- medium-sized TRBJ1-1 TRBV28 14 CASTPGGGNTEAFF TGTGCCAGCACCCCTGGGGGGGGGAACACTGAAGCTTTCTTT
- - TRBJ1-1 TRBV11-1 17 CASSLSQGRRINTEAFF TGTGCCAGCAGCTTAAGTCAGGGACGAAGGATCAACACTGAAGCTTTCTTT
- - TRBJ1-2 TRBV28 14 CASSFRGLGYGYTF TGTGCCAGCAGTTTTAGGGGACTAGGCTATGGCTACACCTTC
TRBD2 many TRBJ2-3 TRBV19 15 CAGSPGGGRAGTQYF TGTGCCGGTAGCCCCGGGGGCGGGAGGGCCGGTACGCAGTATTTT
- few TRBJ1-4 TRBV28 12 CASSYPGGRLFF TGTGCCAGCAGTTACCCCGGAGGACGGTTGTTTTTT
TRBD2 - TRBJ2-1 TRBV2 15 CASRGTSGPYNEQFF TGTGCCAGCAGGGGGACTAGCGGGCCATACAATGAGCAGTTCTTC
- few TRBJ2-7 TRBV28 12 CASSLTNYEQYF TGTGCCAGCAGTCTTACAAACTACGAGCAGTACTTC
- few TRBJ1-2 TRBV6-4 14 CASSDSSEAYGYTF TGTGCCAGCAGTGACTCGTCGGAAGCCTATGGCTACACCTTC